This TCR beta chain was documented in a study of regulatory T cells in long-lasting Graves disease. For the study at large: Graves' cases, newly diagnosed, had used antithyroid drugs under 3 months.

Time point specified: newly diagnosed GD, antithyroid drugs for less than 3 months. From PBMCs, RNA was extracted and then used to make the TCR library. This clonotype was seen at least ten times. This CDR3 contains 16 residues. V dropped 2 bases and J dropped 3 bases, with 15 bases sitting between them. CDR1 is MGHDK and CDR2 is SYGVNS in the germline V gene. Building the TCR beta libraries relied on iRepertoire HTBI primers, and CDR3 regions underwent Arm-PCR. TCRdb analysed the multiplex PCR reads with MiXCR anew, one entry per CDR3 protein. The sample yields hundreds of thousands of distinct CDR3 sequences, approximately 16% seen once. These data also formed part of another study, on T cells in Graves' hyperthyroidism and ophthalmopathy.

The chain couples TRBV25-1 to TRBJ2-3, with a weak D call TRBD2 (5 bases). The sequences come from peripheral blood mononuclear cells (PBMCs), collected at new diagnosis, from a patient treated with antithyroid drugs. The origin of this receptor is a woman aged 40-49 years with Graves disease. CDR3 loop: CASSEDVGVGTDTQYF. The CDR3 DNA reads as TGTGCCAGCAGTGAAGATGTGGGAGTTGGGACAGATACGCAGTATTTT.